The rows below give T cell receptor beta chains drawn from one sample of a study of T cells in Graves' hyperthyroidism and ophthalmopathy. TCRdb used MiXCR to reprocess the multiplex PCR reads, holding one entry per CDR3 protein. The sample carries just over 550,000 distinct CDR3 sequences, about 45% recorded once. The sequencing sample was made of peripheral blood or thyroid tissue (not recorded which). The receptors originated from a woman between 18 and 29 years old with Graves' hyperthyroidism. Both conserved end residues are part of each CDR3. A D gene is named only where the DNA matches it firmly.

v_call: TRBV20-1
d_call: TRBD1
j_call: TRBJ2-7
cdr3_aa: CSAMLDRGVYEQYF

v_call: TRBV15
d_call: NA
j_call: TRBJ2-7
cdr3_aa: CATSKGNEQYF

v_call: TRBV7-9
d_call: NA
j_call: TRBJ1-5
cdr3_aa: CASSPKQGETQHF

v_call: TRBV7-8
d_call: NA
j_call: TRBJ1-2
cdr3_aa: CASSLVTGTNYGRRTF

v_call: TRBV29-1
d_call: NA
j_call: TRBJ1-1
cdr3_aa: CSVDGAFF

v_call: TRBV2
d_call: NA
j_call: NA
cdr3_aa: CASSSTWNEQFF

v_call: TRBV15
d_call: TRBD1
j_call: TRBJ1-6
cdr3_aa: CASSRPGGSPLHF

v_call: TRBV7-2
d_call: NA
j_call: TRBJ1-3
cdr3_aa: CASSLAQGMDTIYF

v_call: TRBV10-3
d_call: NA
j_call: TRBJ2-7
cdr3_aa: CAISRTVPTIPTKQYF

v_call: TRBV29-1
d_call: TRBD1
j_call: TRBJ1-1
cdr3_aa: CSARQGGNSPEAFF

v_call: TRBV14
d_call: TRBD1
j_call: TRBJ1-2
cdr3_aa: CASSRGQGLHYGYTF

v_call: TRBV25-1
d_call: TRBD1
j_call: TRBJ2-7
cdr3_aa: CATGQGPNDAYGQYF

v_call: TRBV10-3
d_call: TRBD2
j_call: TRBJ2-7
cdr3_aa: CAIREREVGYEQYF

v_call: TRBV7-6
d_call: TRBD2
j_call: TRBJ2-2
cdr3_aa: CASSFSSGSNTGELFF

v_call: TRBV7-2
d_call: TRBD1
j_call: TRBJ1-1
cdr3_aa: CASSPIRGLGTEAFF

v_call: TRBV7-9
d_call: NA
j_call: TRBJ2-7
cdr3_aa: CASSPALQYF

v_call: TRBV2
d_call: NA
j_call: TRBJ1-5
cdr3_aa: CASSVEGLGPQHF

v_call: TRBV7-6
d_call: NA
j_call: TRBJ1-1
cdr3_aa: CASSHPTFDRANTEAFF

v_call: TRBV14
d_call: TRBD1
j_call: TRBJ1-6
cdr3_aa: CASSPQGSSSPLHF

v_call: TRBV7-9
d_call: NA
j_call: TRBJ2-7
cdr3_aa: CASSLSGTPYEQYF

v_call: TRBV7-9
d_call: NA
j_call: TRBJ1-1
cdr3_aa: CASSPGYGHEAFF

v_call: TRBV6-1
d_call: TRBD1
j_call: NA
cdr3_aa: CASGSRTGNEQFF

v_call: TRBV7-9
d_call: NA
j_call: TRBJ1-1
cdr3_aa: CASRPDSWGAGTEAFF

v_call: TRBV20-1
d_call: NA
j_call: TRBJ2-5
cdr3_aa: CSASNNDQETQYF

v_call: TRBV25-1
d_call: NA
j_call: TRBJ2-5
cdr3_aa: CASSPGTVSLETQYF

v_call: TRBV9
d_call: TRBD1
j_call: TRBJ2-5
cdr3_aa: CASSPGQPQETQYF

v_call: TRBV29-1
d_call: TRBD1
j_call: TRBJ1-1
cdr3_aa: CSVNGGQATEAFF

v_call: TRBV10-3
d_call: TRBD1
j_call: TRBJ1-4
cdr3_aa: CAIRDSNEKLFF

v_call: TRBV7-9
d_call: NA
j_call: TRBJ1-1
cdr3_aa: CASSPRIYMNTEAFF

v_call: TRBV29-1
d_call: TRBD1
j_call: TRBJ2-7
cdr3_aa: CSALEGTGSEQYF

v_call: TRBV29-1
d_call: NA
j_call: TRBJ1-1
cdr3_aa: CSFNDNTEAFF

v_call: TRBV15
d_call: NA
j_call: TRBJ1-2
cdr3_aa: CATSPRRLYGYTF

v_call: TRBV19
d_call: TRBD1
j_call: TRBJ1-5
cdr3_aa: CASSIIRTGRSANQPQHF

v_call: TRBV5-1
d_call: NA
j_call: TRBJ1-4
cdr3_aa: CASSLVNSNEKLFF

v_call: TRBV24-1
d_call: TRBD1
j_call: TRBJ1-2
cdr3_aa: CAVQGMVYGYTF

v_call: TRBV10-3
d_call: NA
j_call: TRBJ1-2
cdr3_aa: CATTVEGIYGYTF

v_call: TRBV20-1
d_call: TRBD1
j_call: TRBJ2-2
cdr3_aa: CSALWTGLNTGELFF

v_call: TRBV29-1
d_call: TRBD1
j_call: TRBJ1-5
cdr3_aa: CSVTSRDREGQPQHF

v_call: TRBV29-1
d_call: TRBD1
j_call: TRBJ1-2
cdr3_aa: CSSEATGFGYGYTF

v_call: TRBV29-1
d_call: TRBD1
j_call: TRBJ1-3
cdr3_aa: CSGDRVVLDTIYF

v_call: TRBV2
d_call: NA
j_call: TRBJ1-2
cdr3_aa: CASSDPRSGNYGYTF

v_call: TRBV2
d_call: NA
j_call: TRBJ2-6
cdr3_aa: CASRLAANVLTF

v_call: TRBV7-2
d_call: NA
j_call: TRBJ1-5
cdr3_aa: CASSQERAGSNQPQHF

v_call: TRBV4-3
d_call: NA
j_call: TRBJ1-5
cdr3_aa: CASRGAWGGSNQPQHF

v_call: TRBV7-9
d_call: NA
j_call: TRBJ1-2
cdr3_aa: CASSGSLGDYGYTF

v_call: TRBV25-1
d_call: NA
j_call: TRBJ1-2
cdr3_aa: CASSELLYGYTF

v_call: TRBV12-3/TRBV12-4
d_call: NA
j_call: TRBJ1-2
cdr3_aa: CASSRGLGYAF